These T cell receptor beta chains were read from a single sample in a study of blood T cell repertoires in COVID-19. Data came from immunoSEQ multiplex PCR; TCRdb stores just in-frame clones and leaves some out. The data contain about 99,000 clones, 60% to 85% of them singletons. Sequences were obtained from peripheral blood. The receptors derive from a woman of 80 years or more with active or convalescent COVID-19. Each CDR3 is given with its conserved first and last residue. Each record gives: clone size, J gene, D gene, V gene, CDR3 DNA, CDR3 protein. D genes are given only for firm matches. Not all rows give a size; the values are once, few, many and, for expanded clones, a class.

NA,TRBJ1-6,TRBD1,TRBV2,TGTGCCAGCAGCGACTCCGGGACAGCACTTAATTCACCCCTCCACTTT,CASSDSGTALNSPLHF
once,TRBJ2-7,TRBD2,TRBV7-6,TGTGCCAGCAGCTTGCTACTAGCGGGAGTCGACGAGCAGTACTTC,CASSLLLAGVDEQYF
once,TRBJ2-1,TRBD2,TRBV9,TGTGCCAGCAGCCCCTCGGGGGAGGGCTACAATGAGCAGTTCTTC,CASSPSGEGYNEQFF
NA,TRBJ2-7,TRBD1,TRBV7-6,TGTGCCAGCAGCTTAGAACTGGGACAGGCCGAATACTTATACGAGAAGAGGCAGTACTTC,CASSLELGQAEYLYEKRQYF
NA,TRBJ2-5,TRBD2,TRBV2,TGTGCCAGCATCCCCTTTAGCGGGCGAGAGACCCAGTACTTC,CASIPFSGRETQYF
NA,TRBJ2-1,TRBD2,TRBV28,TGTGCCAGCAGTTCCCGGACTAGCGGAAGGGTTGCTGAGCAGTTCTTC,CASSSRTSGRVAEQFF
NA,TRBJ2-7,NA,TRBV28,TGTGCCAGCAGTTTTCCGAACGCACCTCACAGGGAGCCCACCTACGAGCAGTACTTC,CASSFPNAPHREPTYEQYF
NA,TRBJ2-1,NA,TRBV2,TGTGCCAGCAGTGATTGGGGAGCCCAGCAGTTCTTC,CASSDWGAQQFF
once,TRBJ2-7,TRBD2,TRBV3-1/TRBV3-2,TGTGCCAGCAGCCACCTAGCGGGAGGGCCCGAGCAGTACTTC,CASSHLAGGPEQYF
NA,TRBJ1-2,TRBD1,TRBV4-2,TGTGCCAGCAGCCATCACGGGACAGGGGCCAACTATGGCTACACCTTC,CASSHHGTGANYGYTF
NA,TRBJ2-1,NA,TRBV7-2,TGTGCCAGCAGCTTAGAGGTAGGACTTGCTGAGCAGTTCTTC,CASSLEVGLAEQFF
NA,TRBJ1-1,TRBD1,TRBV7-2,TGTGCCAGCAGCTTATTTGAGGGGGCGATCACTGAAGCTTTCTTT,CASSLFEGAITEAFF
NA,TRBJ2-4,NA,TRBV6-1,TGTGCCAGCAGTGAAGCCGCCGGGTCTGCGAACATTCAGTACTTC,CASSEAAGSANIQYF
NA,TRBJ1-1,NA,TRBV20-1,TGCAGTGCTTCGAACAGGGTCCAAGCTTTCTTT,CSASNRVQAFF
NA,TRBJ1-2,NA,TRBV27,TGTGCCAGCAGTCCCCCGGGGAACTATGGCTACACCTTC,CASSPPGNYGYTF
NA,TRBJ2-7,TRBD1,TRBV5-4,TGTGCCAGCAGCTCCCGGGACAGGGGGGCCTACGAGCAGTACTTC,CASSSRDRGAYEQYF
NA,TRBJ2-3,NA,TRBV6-2/TRBV6-3,TGTGCCAGCAGCCTAACTAGTACAGATACGCAGTATTTT,CASSLTSTDTQYF
NA,TRBJ1-2,NA,TRBV6-5,TGTGCCAGCAGTACGACAGTAGCTAACTATGGCTACACCTTC,CASSTTVANYGYTF
NA,TRBJ2-7,TRBD1,TRBV7-8,TGTGCCAGCAGCTTACTGGGACAGAGCTCCTACGAGCAGTACTTC,CASSLLGQSSYEQYF
NA,TRBJ1-2,NA,TRBV7-9,TGTGCCAGCAGCTTAGGGACGGGAAACTATGGCTACACCTTC,CASSLGTGNYGYTF
NA,TRBJ1-5,TRBD1,TRBV18,TGTGCCAGCTCACCCGGGACAGGGGATAATCAGCCCCAGCATTTT,CASSPGTGDNQPQHF
once,TRBJ2-2,TRBD1,TRBV28,TGTGCCAGCAGCTCCGGACAGGTTAGCACCGGGGAGCTGTTTTTT,CASSSGQVSTGELFF
few,TRBJ2-7,TRBD2,TRBV18,TGTGCCAGCTCACTGACTAGCGGGCGCCAAATCGCGGACGAGCAGTACTTC,CASSLTSGRQIADEQYF
NA,TRBJ2-3,NA,TRBV20-1,TGCAGTGCTAGTGCGACTCTGGCAGATACGCAGTATTTT,CSASATLADTQYF
NA,TRBJ2-7,TRBD2,TRBV5-1,TGCGCCAGCAGCTTGGCGGCGGGAGCTTACGAGCAGTACTTC,CASSLAAGAYEQYF
NA,TRBJ2-5,NA,TRBV9,TGTGCCAGCAGCGTAGCTCCCGGGACAACCGGCCAAGAGACCCAGTACTTC,CASSVAPGTTGQETQYF
NA,TRBJ2-2,TRBD2,TRBV11-3,TGTGCCAGCAGCCGTCTAGCGGGAGTTAACACCGGGGAGCTGTTTTTT,CASSRLAGVNTGELFF
few,TRBJ2-1,NA,TRBV5-1,TGCGCCAGCAGCTTGGAACGATTCGGGCAGTTCTTC,CASSLERFGQFF
NA,TRBJ1-1,NA,TRBV9,TGTGCCAGCAGCGTAGGGTACACAGCTGCTGAAGCTTTCTTT,CASSVGYTAAEAFF
NA,TRBJ2-7,TRBD1,TRBV2,TGTGCCAGCAGGACACAGGGGTCCTCCTACGAGCAGTACTTC,CASRTQGSSYEQYF
NA,TRBJ2-1,TRBD2,TRBV7-2,TGTGCCAGCAGCTCGGGACTAGCGGGAGACCGCTCCTACAATGAGCAGTTCTTC,CASSSGLAGDRSYNEQFF
NA,TRBJ1-1,TRBD1,TRBV18,TGTGCCAGCTCACGGACAGGAGATTACACTGAAGCTTTCTTT,CASSRTGDYTEAFF
NA,TRBJ2-7,TRBD2,TRBV5-3,TGTGCCAGAAGCTGTACTAGCGGGAGGGCCGGTTACGAGCAGTACTTC,CARSCTSGRAGYEQYF
NA,TRBJ2-3,NA,TRBV21-1,TGTGCCAGCAGCTTAGCACAGCGGGAGTTCACAGATACGCAGTATTTT,CASSLAQREFTDTQYF
NA,TRBJ2-5,NA,TRBV5-1,TGTGCCAGCAGCTTGTTCGCGCTAGGGGGGGAAGAGACCCAGTACTTC,CASSLFALGGEETQYF
NA,TRBJ1-6,TRBD1,TRBV6-6,TGTGCCAGCAGACGAACGGGGTCGGGACAGGGGAATTCACCCCTCCACTTT,CASRRTGSGQGNSPLHF
NA,TRBJ1-5,NA,TRBV7-2,TGTGCCAGCAGCTTAACGGGAAATCAGCCCCAGCATTTT,CASSLTGNQPQHF
NA,TRBJ2-1,TRBD1,TRBV19,TGTGCCACAAGGACAGGTCCTTACAATGAGCAGTTCTTC,CATRTGPYNEQFF
NA,TRBJ2-1,TRBD2,TRBV24-1,TGTGCCACCAGCCGACTAGCGGGGGTTTCCTACAATGAGCAGTTCTTC,CATSRLAGVSYNEQFF
NA,TRBJ2-7,NA,TRBV5-1,TGCGCCAGCAGCTTGGGGGGCGGGATTCCCCCCGAGCAGTACTTC,CASSLGGGIPPEQYF
NA,TRBJ2-3,NA,TRBV12-5,TGTGCTAGTGGTTTAAGCGGGAGCACAGATACGCAGTATTTT,CASGLSGSTDTQYF
NA,TRBJ2-7,NA,TRBV28,TGTGCCAGCAGAGAACCGGGAGAATACTACGAGCAGTACTTC,CASREPGEYYEQYF
NA,TRBJ2-7,TRBD1,TRBV25-1,TGTGCCAGCAGTGAATTGGGGACAGTCTCCTACGAGCAGTACTTC,CASSELGTVSYEQYF
NA,TRBJ2-7,NA,TRBV9,TGTGCCAGCAGCGTCAACGGGAACTACGAGCAGTACTTC,CASSVNGNYEQYF
NA,TRBJ2-5,NA,TRBV19,TGTGCCAGTAGCGTTGTACAGGGTCCCCAAGAGACCCAGTACTTC,CASSVVQGPQETQYF
NA,TRBJ2-2,TRBD2,TRBV7-3,TGTGCCAGCAGCCCGACCGGCGGGAGTACCACCGGGGAGCTGTTTTTT,CASSPTGGSTTGELFF
NA,TRBJ2-7,TRBD2,TRBV6-5,TGTGCCAGCAGTCAAACGGGACTAACTTACGAGCAGTACTTC,CASSQTGLTYEQYF
few,TRBJ2-7,TRBD2,TRBV29-1,TGCAGCGCTTCCGGGACTAGCGGGAGGATTTACGAGCAGTACTTC,CSASGTSGRIYEQYF
NA,TRBJ2-7,TRBD2,TRBV9,TGTGCCAGCAGCGTTCGGGGGGGTCCCTACGAGCAGTACTTC,CASSVRGGPYEQYF
NA,TRBJ1-1,NA,TRBV6-1,TGTGCCAGCAGTGACCGGGACATCATCTTT,CASSDRDIIF